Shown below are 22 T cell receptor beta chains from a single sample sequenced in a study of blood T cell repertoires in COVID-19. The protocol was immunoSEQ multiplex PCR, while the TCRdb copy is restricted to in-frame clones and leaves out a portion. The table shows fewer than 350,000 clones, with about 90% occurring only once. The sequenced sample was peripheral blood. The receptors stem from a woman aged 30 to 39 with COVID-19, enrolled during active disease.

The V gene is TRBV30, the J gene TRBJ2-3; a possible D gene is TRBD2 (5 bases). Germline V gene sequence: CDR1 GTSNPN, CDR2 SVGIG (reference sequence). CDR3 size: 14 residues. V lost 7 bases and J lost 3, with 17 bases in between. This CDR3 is CAYRENAMTDTQYF. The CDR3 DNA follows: TGTGCCTACCGGGAAAACGCAATGACAGATACGCAGTATTTT.

CDR3 nucleotides: TGTGCCAGCAGAGGACAGGGAACAGAGACCCAGTACTTC. This sequence encodes CASRGQGTETQYF. V is TRBV12-3 or TRBV12-4 and J is TRBJ2-5; 8 bases align to TRBD1. The CDR3 contains 13 residues. Losses at the gene ends were 6 bases for V and 4 bases for J; bases not matched to a gene: 4.

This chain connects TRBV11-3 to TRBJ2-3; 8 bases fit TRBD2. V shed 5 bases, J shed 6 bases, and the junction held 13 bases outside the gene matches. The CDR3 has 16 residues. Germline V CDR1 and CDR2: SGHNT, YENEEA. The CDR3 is CASSPGLARGYDTQYF. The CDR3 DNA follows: TGTGCCAGCAGCCCCGGACTAGCTAGGGGGTATGATACGCAGTATTTT.

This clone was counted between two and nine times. CDR3: CASNPTSGYYEQYF. The CDR3 DNA follows: TGTGCCAGCAACCCGACTAGCGGTTACTACGAGCAGTACTTC. The rearrangement links TRBV27 to TRBJ2-7, with 9 bases lining up with TRBD2. CDR1 MNHEY and CDR2 SMNVEV come from the germline V gene (reference sequence). The CDR3 sequence is 14 residues long. V dropped 7 bases and J dropped 3; count of bases not matched to a gene: 7.

The CDR3 loop reads CASSEGWGLEETQYF. In DNA form, the CDR3 reads TGTGCCAGCAGTGAAGGATGGGGCCTTGAAGAGACCCAGTACTTC. The chain recombines TRBV6-1 with TRBJ2-5; D possibly corresponds to TRBD1 (5 bases). The CDR3 extends over 15 amino acids. Germline assignment: CDR1 MNHNS and CDR2 SASEGT. V was clipped by 1 base and J by 3 bases, with 12 bases between them.

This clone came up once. The CDR3 loop reads CASSPKQGRGASYNSPLHF. DNA of the CDR3: TGTGCCAGCAGCCCAAAGCAAGGTCGGGGGGCCTCCTATAATTCACCCCTCCACTTT. The chain is built from TRBV13 and TRBJ1-6, with D possibly being TRBD1 (6 bases). V lost 5 bases to trimming and J lost 0 bases, with 20 bases between them. CDR3 length: 19 residues. Germline V gene data show CDR1 as PRHDT and CDR2 as FYEKMQ (reference sequence).

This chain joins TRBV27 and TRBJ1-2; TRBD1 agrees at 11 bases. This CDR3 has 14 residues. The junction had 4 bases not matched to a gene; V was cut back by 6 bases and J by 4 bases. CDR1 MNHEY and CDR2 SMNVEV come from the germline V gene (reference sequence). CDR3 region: CASSRTGGGYGYTF. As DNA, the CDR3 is TGTGCCAGCAGCCGGACAGGGGGCGGCTATGGCTACACCTTC.

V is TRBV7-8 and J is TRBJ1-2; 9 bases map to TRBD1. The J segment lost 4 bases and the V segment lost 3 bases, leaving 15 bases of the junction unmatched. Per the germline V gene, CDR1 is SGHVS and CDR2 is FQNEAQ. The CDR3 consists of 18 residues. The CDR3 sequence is CASSFISPGTGKRYGYTF. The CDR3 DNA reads TGTGCCAGCAGCTTTATCAGCCCAGGGACAGGGAAACGCTATGGCTACACCTTC.

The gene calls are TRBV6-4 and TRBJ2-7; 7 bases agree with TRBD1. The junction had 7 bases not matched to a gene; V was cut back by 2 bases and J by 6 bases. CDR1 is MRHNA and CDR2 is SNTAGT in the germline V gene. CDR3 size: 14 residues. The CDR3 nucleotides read TGTGCCAGCAGTGACGGGGTAGGGGGCGGCGAGCAGTACTTC. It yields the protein CASSDGVGGGEQYF.

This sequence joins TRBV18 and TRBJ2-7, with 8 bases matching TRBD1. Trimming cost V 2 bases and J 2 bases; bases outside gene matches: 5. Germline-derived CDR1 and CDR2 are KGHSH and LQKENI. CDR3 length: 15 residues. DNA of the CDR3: TGTGCCAGCTCACCAGGGTCGACAGGGGCCTACGAGCAGTACTTC. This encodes CASSPGSTGAYEQYF.

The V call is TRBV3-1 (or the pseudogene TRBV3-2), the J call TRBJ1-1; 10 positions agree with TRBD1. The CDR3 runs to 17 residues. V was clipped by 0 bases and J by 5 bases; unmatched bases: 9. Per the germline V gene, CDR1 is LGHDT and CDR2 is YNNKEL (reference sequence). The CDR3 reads CASSQDEGTGVLTEAFF. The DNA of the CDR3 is TGTGCCAGCAGCCAAGATGAGGGGACAGGGGTCTTAACTGAAGCTTTCTTT.

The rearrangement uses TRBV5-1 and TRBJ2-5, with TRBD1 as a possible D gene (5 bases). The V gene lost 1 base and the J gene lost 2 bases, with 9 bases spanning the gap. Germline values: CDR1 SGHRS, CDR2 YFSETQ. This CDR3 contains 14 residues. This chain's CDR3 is CASSLRQPQETQYF. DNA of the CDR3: TGCGCCAGCAGCTTGCGACAGCCGCAAGAGACCCAGTACTTC.

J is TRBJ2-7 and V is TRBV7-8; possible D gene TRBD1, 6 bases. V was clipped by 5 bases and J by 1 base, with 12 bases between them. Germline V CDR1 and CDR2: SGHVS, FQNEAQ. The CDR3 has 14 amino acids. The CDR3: CASSQTQGSYEQYF. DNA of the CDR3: TGTGCCAGCAGCCAGACTCAGGGGTCCTACGAGCAGTACTTC.

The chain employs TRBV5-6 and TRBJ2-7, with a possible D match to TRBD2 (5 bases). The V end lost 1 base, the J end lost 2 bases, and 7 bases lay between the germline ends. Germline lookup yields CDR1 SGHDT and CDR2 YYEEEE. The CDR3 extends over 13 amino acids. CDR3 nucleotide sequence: TGTGCCAGCAGCTTGTTCGGGACCTACGAGCAGTACTTC. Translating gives CASSLFGTYEQYF.

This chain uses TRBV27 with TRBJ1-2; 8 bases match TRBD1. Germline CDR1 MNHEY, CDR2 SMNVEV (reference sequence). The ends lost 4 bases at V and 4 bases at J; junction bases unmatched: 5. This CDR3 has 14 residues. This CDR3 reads CASSSTGGAYGYTF. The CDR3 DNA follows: TGTGCCAGCAGTTCTACAGGGGGGGCCTATGGCTACACCTTC.

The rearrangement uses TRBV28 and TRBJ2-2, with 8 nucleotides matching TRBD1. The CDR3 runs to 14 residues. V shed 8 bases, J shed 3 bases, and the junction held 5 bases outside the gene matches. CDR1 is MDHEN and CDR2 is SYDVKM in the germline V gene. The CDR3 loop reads CASLMTGDTGELFF. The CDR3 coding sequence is TGTGCCAGCCTCATGACAGGGGACACCGGGGAGCTGTTTTTT.

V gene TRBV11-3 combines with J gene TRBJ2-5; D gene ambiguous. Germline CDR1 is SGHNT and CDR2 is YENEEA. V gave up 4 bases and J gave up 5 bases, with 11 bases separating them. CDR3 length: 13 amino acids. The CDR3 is CASSSFPRETQYF. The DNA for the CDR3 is TGTGCCAGCAGCTCTTTCCCCAGGGAGACCCAGTACTTC.

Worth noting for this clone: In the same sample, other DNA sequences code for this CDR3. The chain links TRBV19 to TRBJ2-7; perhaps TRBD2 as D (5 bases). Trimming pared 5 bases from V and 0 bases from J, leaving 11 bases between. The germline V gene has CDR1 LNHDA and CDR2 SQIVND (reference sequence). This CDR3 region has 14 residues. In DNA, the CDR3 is TGTGCCAGTAGTGACCGGGGTATCTCCTACGAGCAGTACTTC. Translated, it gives CASSDRGISYEQYF.

The CDR3 DNA is TGTGCCAGCAGTGAAGGGAAAACCGGGACAGGAATCCATGGCTACACCTTC. This sequence encodes CASSEGKTGTGIHGYTF. J is TRBJ1-2 and V is TRBV25-1, with TRBD1 matching 8 bases. The length of the CDR3 is 17 residues. Losses at the gene ends were 2 bases for V and 6 bases for J; bases not matched to a gene: 14. The germline CDR1 and CDR2 sequences are MGHDK and SYGVNS.

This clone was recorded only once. In nucleotides, the CDR3 is TGTGCCAGCTCACCGGGACAACCCGGTTCTGGAAACACCATATATTTT. It codes for CASSPGQPGSGNTIYF. This chain links TRBV18 with TRBJ1-3; D might be TRBD1 (6 bases). This CDR3 is 16 amino acids long. CDR1 and CDR2 from the germline V gene are KGHSH and LQKENI. Trimming shortened V by 3 bases and J by 1 base, and 13 bases separated the two germline ends.

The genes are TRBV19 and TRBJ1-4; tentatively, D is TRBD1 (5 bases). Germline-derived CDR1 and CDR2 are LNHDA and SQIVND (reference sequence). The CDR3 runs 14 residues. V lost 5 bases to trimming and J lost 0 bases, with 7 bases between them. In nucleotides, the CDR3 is TGTGCCAGTAGTGAAGGGGCAACTAATGAAAAACTGTTTTTT. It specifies CASSEGATNEKLFF.

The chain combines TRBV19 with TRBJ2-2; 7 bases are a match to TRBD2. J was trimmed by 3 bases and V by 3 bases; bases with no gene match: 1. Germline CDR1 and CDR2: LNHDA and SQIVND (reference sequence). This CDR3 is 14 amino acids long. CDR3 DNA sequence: TGTGCCAGTAGTATCCTAGCGGACACCGGGGAGCTGTTTTTT. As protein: CASSILADTGELFF.